This T cell receptor (beta chain) is from a study of early T cells in non-severe SARS-CoV-2 infection. The library protocol tagged individual cDNA molecules with unique molecular identifiers. TCRdb re-called the 5' RACE reads with MiXCR, one entry per CDR3 protein. The sample lists 35,000 to 45,000 distinct CDR3 sequences; approximately 9.9% were seen once. The ends were cut back, 3 bases at V and 7 bases at J, with 26 bases in the middle. The CDR3 runs 18 residues. Germline CDR1 and CDR2: SGDLS and YYNGEE. This TCR was sampled from an adult who was a healthcare worker with PCR-confirmed SARS-CoV-2 infection or an uninfected control (not recorded which). The chain recombines TRBV9 with TRBJ2-1; D perhaps matches TRBD2 (7 bases). The material sequenced was whole blood. As DNA, the CDR3 is TGTGCCAGCAGCGCGGGGAGGGCTAGCAGGGGTGTAGGGAATGAGCAGTTCTTC. Its translation is CASSAGRASRGVGNEQFF.